The text below deals with one T cell receptor beta chain. Its target antigen remains unknown. No per-base quality is available; no much larger clone lies one base away. The library was obtained by RT-PCR. The instrument was an Illumina MiSeq. TCRdb cleaned the public reads at Q25 with fastp, built clones with MiXCR and kept in-frame beta chains. For every CDR3 protein sequence, its rows merge into one entry that carries the most common genes and DNA. This sample comprises more than 550,000 distinct CDR3 sequences, 11% to 15% of them detected only once. 3.6% of the sample is in the top ten clones. These data come from a study (dated by TCRdb to 2016 to 2017). The germline ends are 10 bases apart after V is trimmed by 4 bases and J by 3 bases. According to the germline V gene, CDR1 reads MDHEN and CDR2 reads SYDVKM. Its CDR3 holds 13 amino acids, cysteine through phenylalanine. Only the CDR3 DNA is retained, 39 bases long and in frame from the first base.

This receptor was identified in a female donor in good health, serving as a healthy control. The sequencing sample was made of memory CD4+ T cells from blood. The V gene is TRBV28 and the J gene is TRBJ2-7, with the D gene too uncertain to name. The CDR3 region reads CASSSPLNYEQYF. The sequence in DNA is TGTGCCAGCAGTTCACCCCTAAACTACGAGCAGTACTTC.